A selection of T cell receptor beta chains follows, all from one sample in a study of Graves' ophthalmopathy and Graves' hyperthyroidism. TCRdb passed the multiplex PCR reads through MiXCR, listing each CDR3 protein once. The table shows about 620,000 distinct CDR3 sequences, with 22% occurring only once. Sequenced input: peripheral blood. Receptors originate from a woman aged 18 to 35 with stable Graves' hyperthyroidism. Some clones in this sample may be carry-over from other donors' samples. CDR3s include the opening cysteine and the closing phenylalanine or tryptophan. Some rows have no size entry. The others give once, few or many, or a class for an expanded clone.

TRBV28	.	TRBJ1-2	CASSMWGRANYGYTF
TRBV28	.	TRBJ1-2	CASSLSLDGDNYGYTF
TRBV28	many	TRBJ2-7	CASKRGGFYEQYF
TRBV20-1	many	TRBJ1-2	CSARDGGYTF
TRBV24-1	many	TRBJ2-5	CATSDNRDTVQETQYF
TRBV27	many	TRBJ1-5	CASSLSDTLNQPQHF
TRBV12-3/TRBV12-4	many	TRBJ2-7	CASSSESPEQYF
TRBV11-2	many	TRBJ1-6	CASSLDLRQNSPLHF
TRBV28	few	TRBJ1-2	CASSVTRQAGYTF
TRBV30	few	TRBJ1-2	CAWSQTGLNYGYTF
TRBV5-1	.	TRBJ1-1	CASSEYRDRNTEAFF
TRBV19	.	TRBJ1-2	CASSEDSEPNYGYTF
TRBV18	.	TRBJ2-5	CASSPQGLGQETQYF
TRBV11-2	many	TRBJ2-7	CASSSHRAEQYF
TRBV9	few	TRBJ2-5	CASSVAGGYQETQYF
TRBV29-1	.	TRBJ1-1	CSVEEGTEAFF
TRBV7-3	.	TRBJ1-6	CASSLSLSGAPLHF
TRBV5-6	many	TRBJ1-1	CASSPFGQLNTEAFF
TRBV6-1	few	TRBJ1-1	CASSDGRWTEAFF
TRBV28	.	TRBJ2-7	CASSDASASTYEQYF
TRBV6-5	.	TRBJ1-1	CASSLGFHRAFTEAFF
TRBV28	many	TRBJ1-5	CASGNRGRGNQPQHF
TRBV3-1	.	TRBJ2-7	CASSHSGTGYEQYF